A single sample gave rise to the 27 T cell receptor beta chains below, sequenced in a study of CD8+CD57+ T cells in acquired aplastic anemia. Both TCR beta VDJ combination and CDR3 sequence profiling were carried out. Genomic DNA was the template for this profiling. Each CDR3 protein is one row after TCRdb ran MiXCR on the reads. The sample records more than 45,000 distinct CDR3 sequences, roughly 69% being singletons. The sequencing input was sorted CD4+, CD8+, or CD8+CD57+ T cells (not recorded which) from PBMCs. The source of these receptors is a human donor in good health, serving as a control.

This clonotype was seen many times. The rearrangement uses TRBV24-1 and TRBJ2-1, with 7 bases lining up with TRBD1. Germline CDR1 reads KGHDR; CDR2 reads SFDVKD. V lost 7 bases to trimming and J lost 0 bases; unmatched junction nucleotides: 11. The CDR3 runs 17 residues. CDR3 coding DNA: TGTGCCACCAGCGGGGCCCCCGACAGGGTCTCCTACAATGAGCAGTTCTTC. Amino acids: CATSGAPDRVSYNEQFF.

V gene TRBV25-1 combines with J gene TRBJ1-6, with no clear D. Trimming removed 6 bases at V and 8 bases at J, with 14 bases between. Germline CDR1 and CDR2: MGHDK and SYGVNS. There are 14 residues in the CDR3. CDR3 residues: CASSAYPVDSPLHF. The CDR3 nucleotides read TGTGCCAGCAGCGCCTACCCGGTGGATTCACCCCTCCACTTT.

This sequence joins TRBV24-1 and TRBJ1-2; no clear D. Germline CDR1 KGHDR, CDR2 SFDVKD. CDR3 size: 15 residues. Trimming left V 4 bases short and J 6 bases short, with 17 bases between. In DNA, the CDR3 is TGTGCCACCAGTGACCCCGTCCACGGTGATGATGGCTACACCTTC. Translation gives CATSDPVHGDDGYTF.

The J gene is TRBJ2-7, the V gene TRBV15, with D possibly being TRBD2 (5 bases). From germline, CDR1 is LNHNV and CDR2 YYDKDF (reference sequence). V lost 3 bases and J 6 bases, leaving 15 bases between the germline ends. This CDR3 is 14 amino acids long. The CDR3 coding sequence is TGTGCCACCAGCAGGGACTCCTCCGGTCGCGAGCAGTACTTC. Its translation is CATSRDSSGREQYF. The whole variable domain, filled in from reference TRBV15 and TRBJ2-7, reads DAMVIQNPRYQVTQFGKPVTLSCSQTLNHNVMYWYQQKSSQAPKLLFHYYDKDFNNEADTPDNFQSRRPNTSFCFLDIRSPGLGDTAMYLCATSRDSSGREQYFGPGTRLTVT.

J is TRBJ1-1 and V is TRBV15, with TRBD1 as a possible D gene (6 bases). The CDR3 has 14 residues. The V gene's germline CDR1 is LNHNV and CDR2 YYDKDF (reference sequence). With 1 base removed from V and 5 bases from J, the gap between germline ends came to 11 bases. CDR3: CATSRGTVRTEAFF. CDR3 DNA: TGTGCCACCAGCAGAGGGACAGTGAGAACTGAAGCTTTCTTT. The full variable domain, its missing parts supplied by reference TRBV15 and TRBJ1-1, is DAMVIQNPRYQVTQFGKPVTLSCSQTLNHNVMYWYQQKSSQAPKLLFHYYDKDFNNEADTPDNFQSRRPNTSFCFLDIRSPGLGDTAMYLCATSRGTVRTEAFFGQGTRLTVV.

The chain links TRBV5-1 to TRBJ2-7; possible D gene TRBD1, 6 bases. Looked up from germline, CDR1 is SGHRS and CDR2 is YFSETQ. V was pared by 4 bases and J by 1 base, with 9 bases between. The CDR3 is 13 amino acids. CDR3 amino acids: CASSADSSYEQYF. CDR3 nucleotides: TGCGCCAGCAGCGCGGACAGTTCCTACGAGCAGTACTTC.

This clonotype was seen a few times. V usage is TRBV7-9 and J usage is TRBJ1-1; D is undetermined. The length of the CDR3 is 12 residues. V was trimmed by 8 bases and J by 0 bases, leaving 7 bases between them. Germline CDR1 and CDR2: SEHNR and FQNEAQ (reference sequence). The chain's CDR3 is CASGQMNTEAFF. The CDR3 DNA is TGTGCCAGCGGTCAGATGAACACTGAAGCTTTCTTT.

The count of this clonotype is one. V and J are TRBV20-1 and TRBJ1-1; TRBD1 agrees at 7 bases. This CDR3 is built from 14 residues. Germline assignment: CDR1 DFQATT and CDR2 SNEGSKA (reference sequence). V shed 0 bases and J 3 bases; nucleotides not matched to a gene: 4. The CDR3 DNA reads TGCAGTGCTAGAGAACCAGGGGGGGACACTGAAGCTTTCTTT. Amino acid sequence: CSAREPGGDTEAFF.

This clonotype was observed a single time. This chain uses TRBV10-3 with TRBJ1-1; TRBD1 agrees at 10 bases. The CDR3 loop spans 16 amino acids. The V gene end was trimmed by 1 base and the J gene end by 4 bases; junction bases not matched to a gene: 6. Germline V gene lookup returns CDR1 ENHRY and CDR2 SYGVKD. The CDR3 region is CAISEWDRGGSTEAFF. The CDR3 DNA is TGTGCCATCAGTGAGTGGGACAGGGGAGGAAGCACTGAAGCTTTCTTT.

V gene TRBV7-8 combines with J gene TRBJ2-2; 8 nucleotides match TRBD1. V gave up 5 bases and J gave up 6 bases; unmatched junction bases: 8. CDR1 is SGHVS, CDR2 FQNEAQ, per germline. The CDR3 length is 15 residues. CDR3 nucleotide sequence: TGTGCCAGCAGCGACGGACAGGGTTTGCCCGGGGAGCTGTTTTTT. Translating gives CASSDGQGLPGELFF. The full variable domain, with the rest looked up from reference TRBV7-8 and TRBJ2-2, is GAGVSQSPRYKVAKRGQDVALRCDPISGHVSLFWYQQALGQGPEFLTYFQNEAQLDKSGLPSDRFFAERPEGSVSTLKIQRTQQEDSAVYLCASSDGQGLPGELFFGEGSRLTVL.

The CDR3 reads CASRGTTRQKQFF. CDR3 coding DNA: TGTGCCAGCAGGGGGACTACCCGACAGAAGCAGTTCTTC. This chain joins TRBV7-9 and TRBJ2-1; 7 bases are a match to TRBD2. CDR3 length: 13 residues. V trimming: 6 bases; J trimming: 11 bases; junction bases outside the gene matches: 10. CDR1 and CDR2 from the germline V gene are SEHNR and FQNEAQ (reference sequence). The variable domain in full, with the rest retrieved from reference TRBV7-9 and TRBJ2-1, is DTGVSQNPRHKITKRGQNVTFRCDPISEHNRLYWYRQTLGQGPEFLTYFQNEAQLEKSRLLSDRFSAERPKGSFSTLEIQRTEQGDSAMYLCASRGTTRQKQFFGPGTRLTVL.

The chain couples TRBV19 to TRBJ2-7; tentative D call: TRBD2 (7 bases). The CDR3 runs 15 residues. Germline V CDR1 and CDR2: LNHDA, SQIVND (reference sequence). V was pared by 5 bases and J by 1 base, with 15 bases between. CDR3 residues: CASSLRGGGSYEQYF. CDR3 in DNA: TGTGCCAGTAGTCTTCGAGGGGGAGGGTCCTACGAGCAGTACTTC.

The gene calls are TRBV2 and TRBJ2-7, with D unresolved. Per the germline V gene, CDR1 is SNHLY and CDR2 is FYNNEI. The CDR3 covers 15 residues. The V and J ends lost 6 bases and 5 bases respectively, with 20 bases between them. The CDR3 loop reads CASRKDGRLTDEQYF. As DNA, the CDR3 is TGTGCCAGCAGGAAGGACGGACGGCTGACCGACGAGCAGTACTTC.

The chain combines TRBV27 with TRBJ1-1, with D perhaps matching TRBD1 (5 bases). Trimming took off 0 bases at V and 5 bases at J, with 7 bases between the two ends. The CDR3 is made up of 13 amino acids. CDR1 and CDR2 from the germline V gene are MNHEY and SMNVEV (reference sequence). CDR3 sequence: CASSLSGGTEAFF. In nucleotides, the CDR3 is TGTGCCAGCAGTTTATCGGGGGGAACTGAAGCTTTCTTT.

The J gene is TRBJ2-7, the V gene TRBV2; TRBD1 matches 10 bases. The V gene end was trimmed by 3 bases and the J gene end by 5 bases; junction bases not matched to a gene: 4. The CDR3 is made up of 14 amino acids. Germline V gene data show CDR1 as SNHLY and CDR2 as FYNNEI. CDR3 residues: CASSDGGQGNEQYF. The CDR3 nucleotides read TGTGCCAGCAGTGATGGGGGACAGGGGAACGAGCAGTACTTC.

The gene calls are TRBV20-1 and TRBJ1-6, with no clear D. Germline assignment: CDR1 DFQATT and CDR2 SNEGSKA (reference sequence). The CDR3 runs 12 residues. V shed 3 bases and J shed 7 bases, with 7 bases lying between them. This CDR3 is CSASRENSPLHF. For the CDR3, the DNA is TGCAGTGCTAGCCGGGAAAATTCACCCCTCCACTTT.

V and J are TRBV24-1 and TRBJ2-2, with D perhaps matching TRBD1 (6 bases). Looked up from germline, CDR1 is KGHDR and CDR2 is SFDVKD. CDR3 length: 15 residues. Trimming removed 5 bases at V and 0 bases at J, with 9 bases between. In DNA form, the CDR3 reads TGTGCCACCAGTGCAGGGGATTCGAACACCGGGGAGCTGTTTTTT. The encoded protein is CATSAGDSNTGELFF.

This clonotype occurred many times. This sequence joins TRBV19 and TRBJ1-1, with TRBD1 identical over 7 bases. The CDR3 is 17 amino acids. The junction had 12 bases not matched to a gene; V was cut back by 5 bases and J by 0 bases. Germline V gives CDR1 LNHDA, CDR2 SQIVND (reference sequence). The CDR3 bases are TGTGCCAGTAGTTCTCATCTTGGACAGGCCATGAACACTGAAGCTTTCTTT. It encodes CASSSHLGQAMNTEAFF.

The J gene is TRBJ2-1, the V gene TRBV2, with a possible D match to TRBD2 (5 bases). Germline V CDR1 and CDR2: SNHLY, FYNNEI. The CDR3 runs 13 residues. With 6 bases removed from V and 6 bases from J, the gap between germline ends came to 12 bases. CDR3 coding DNA: TGTGCCAGCAGATGGACTGAGATCAATGAGCAGTTCTTC. Protein product: CASRWTEINEQFF.

The rearrangement uses TRBV15 and TRBJ2-5, with 11 bases lining up with TRBD2. The CDR3 is 15 amino acids. V was pared by 4 bases and J by 7 bases, with 8 bases of the junction left unmatched. The germline CDR1 and CDR2 sequences are LNHNV and YYDKDF (reference sequence). This chain's CDR3 is CATSTILAGDVTQYF. The CDR3 DNA reads TGTGCCACCAGCACAATACTAGCGGGAGACGTGACCCAGTACTTC.

This sequence joins TRBV19 and TRBJ2-7; 7 nucleotides align to TRBD1. Germline CDR1 and CDR2: LNHDA and SQIVND (reference sequence). V was pared by 7 bases and J by 1 base, with 10 bases of the junction left unmatched. The length of the CDR3 is 15 residues. CDR3 nucleotides: TGTGCCAGTACGGTGGGGGACAGTAGTTCCTACGAGCAGTACTTC. Translation gives CASTVGDSSSYEQYF. Combining the CDR3 with reference TRBV19 and TRBJ2-7 gives the whole variable domain DGGITQSPKYLFRKEGQNVTLSCEQNLNHDAMYWYRQDPGQGLRLIYYSQIVNDFQKGDIAEGYSVSREKKESFPLTVTSAQKNPTAFYLCASTVGDSSSYEQYFGPGTRLTVT.

This chain links TRBV24-1 with TRBJ2-7, with D uncertain. Trimming left V 6 bases short and J 0 bases short, with 8 bases between. CDR3 length: 13 residues. From germline, CDR1 is KGHDR and CDR2 SFDVKD. The CDR3 DNA reads as TGTGCCACCAGTCAGACCGGCTCCTACGAGCAGTACTTC. This codes for CATSQTGSYEQYF.

The chain is built from TRBV29-1 and TRBJ1-2; the D gene is possibly TRBD1 (6 bases). The CDR3 contains 12 residues. Per germline, CDR1 SQVTM and CDR2 ANQGSEA. V was cut by 7 bases and J by 4 bases, with 13 bases left in between. DNA for the CDR3: TGCAGCGCCGAGGGGGGTTCCTATGGCTACACCTTC. Encoded protein: CSAEGGSYGYTF.

This chain links TRBV15 with TRBJ1-2, with D unclear. Germline CDR1 and CDR2: LNHNV and YYDKDF (reference sequence). V was cut by 0 bases and J by 0 bases, with 8 bases left in between. The CDR3 is 15 residues long. This CDR3 is CATSRDRVANYGYTF. In DNA, the CDR3 is TGTGCCACCAGCAGAGATCGTGTAGCTAACTATGGCTACACCTTC.

The chain couples TRBV7-6 to TRBJ2-3; 7 positions agree with TRBD1. Germline CDR1 and CDR2: SGHVS and FNYEAQ. Losses at the gene ends were 2 bases for V and 2 bases for J; bases not matched to a gene: 10. The CDR3 has 17 amino acids. CDR3 amino acids: CASSLRSAGGNTDTQYF. The CDR3 DNA reads TGTGCCAGCAGCTTACGAAGTGCAGGGGGAAACACAGATACGCAGTATTTT. Based on the CDR3 plus reference TRBV7-6 and TRBJ2-3, the full variable domain is GAGVSQSPRYKVTKRGQDVALRCDPISGHVSLYWYRQALGQGPEFLTYFNYEAQQDKSGLPNDRFSAERPEGSISTLTIQRTEQRDSAMYRCASSLRSAGGNTDTQYFGPGTRLTVL.

The genes are TRBV2 and TRBJ1-2, with D tentatively TRBD1 (6 bases). Between the trimmed V and J ends, which lost 3 bases and 3 bases, there was a span of 11 bases. Germline CDR1 is SNHLY and CDR2 is FYNNEI. The CDR3 spans 14 residues. DNA of the CDR3: TGTGCCAGCAGTGAGGGACACGAGCACTATGGCTACACCTTC. Protein: CASSEGHEHYGYTF.

The J gene is TRBJ1-1, the V gene TRBV7-8, with a possible D match to TRBD1 (5 bases). Germline V lookup: CDR1 SGHVS, CDR2 FQNEAQ. Trimming cost V 5 bases and J 1 base, with 11 bases left between them. The CDR3 is made up of 14 amino acids. DNA of the CDR3: TGTGCCAGCAGCACGACAGAACAGAACACTGAAGCTTTCTTT. It yields the protein CASSTTEQNTEAFF.